This TCR beta chain was retrieved from a study of cytomegalovirus exposure and HLA in healthy donors. Study-wide results and limits: Several of the most significant clusters appeared, in a later analysis, to be linked to common viral pathogens.

Remarks on this clone: What it recognizes is unknown.

The V and J ends lost 1 base and 4 bases, in that order; junction bases with no gene match: 5. The CDR3 sequence is 16 residues long. Germline CDR1 reads SGHTA; CDR2 reads FQGNSA. PCR used 60 Vbeta primers and 13 Jbeta primers. Generated by immunoSEQ multiplex PCR, the TCRdb table keeps only in-frame clones and is missing some. Of approximately 170,000 clones listed, roughly two thirds are singletons. This TCR was sampled from a woman in her 40s in good health and CMV-seropositive. The sequenced sample consisted of PBMCs. V is TRBV7-2 and J is TRBJ1-3; 9 nucleotides line up with TRBD1. This CDR3 is CASSLGDRALGNTIYF. The CDR3 DNA follows: TGTGCCAGCAGCTTAGGGGACAGGGCATTAGGAAACACCATATATTTT. The entire variable domain, with the rest obtained from reference TRBV7-2 and TRBJ1-3, is as follows: GAGVSQSPSNKVTEKGKDVELRCDPISGHTALYWYRQSLGQGLEFLIYFQGNSAPDKSGLPSDRFSAERTGGSVSTLTIQRTQQEDSAVYLCASSLGDRALGNTIYFGEGSWLTVV.